This TCR beta chain is drawn from a study of T cell responses to AZD1222 COVID-19 vaccine (dated by TCRdb to the early 2020s). Broadly, across the study: AZD1222 recipients whose second dose came at about 4 weeks and those whose second dose came at about 12 weeks were combined into one group, since spike-specific TCR depth and breadth did not differ between the two schedules. TCR sequencing covered some 250 trial participants: about 210 given two doses of AZD1222 and about 26 given two doses of MenACWY control vaccine. Trial participants were enrolled by age into subgroups of 18-55, 56-69 and 70-plus years, and around 150, 29 and 61 TCR-sequenced participants, respectively, were included in these subgroups. Paper-wide results and their limitations: The vaccine-associated CD4 TCRs covered the entire spike protein, and the dominant responses fell in regions 160-218 and 743-854. A significant rise in spike-specific TCR breadth and depth was observed after two AZD1222 doses relative to day 0 and relative to MenACWY recipients. Because no samples from the day 14 peak response were available, repertoires could be characterized only after the peak T cell response. Participants were mostly white British and included more females than males, and it was suggested by the authors that clonal diversity may have been underestimated. In the small 56-69-year group, the increase in depth fell short of significance, most likely because of low power. Conclusions about previously exposed vaccinees were limited because only a handful of AZD1222 recipients were SARS-CoV-2 seropositive at baseline. Nearly half of unique spike-specific TCRs reportedly recognized epitopes outside regions mutated in the B.1.351 and B.1.1.7 variants.

From the germline V gene (reference sequence), CDR1 is LGHDT and CDR2 is YNNKEL. Inclusive of the bounding cysteine and phenylalanine, the CDR3 is 14 residues long. Just the 42-base CDR3 DNA is kept, in frame starting at base 1. A note on this clone: Its antigen is currently not known. A read error may account for a junction end that differs from germline.

The CDR3 regions of human TCRbeta chains were analyzed by immunosequencing. The original methods were these. Repertoire TCRs were matched against a reference library of SARS-CoV-2-specific TCRs generated with the MIRA antigen-specificity platform. Breadth was defined as the fraction of unique TCRs that were SARS-CoV-2-associated, and depth was defined as the fraction of total T cells that were SARS-CoV-2-associated. Using the MIRA data, every spike-specific TCR was mapped to the spike region that the TCR reacted to and assigned to either a CD4 or a CD8 class. Log10-transformed breadth and depth values were compared by one-way ANOVA with Sidak's multiple comparisons tests. TCRdb holds this immuneACCESS table with in-frame rearrangements only. Some clones are missing; in checked studies, unresolved V genes explain under half, and the rest has no known cause. The V and J calls and the clone size are those of that table, but D and trimming were determined from the DNA. The sample table shows around 190,000 clones, and 85% to 95% are seen once. The top ten hold less than 1.5% of the sample.

The time point tag for this specimen amounts to: baseline before first vaccination. The vaccinee samples were drawn from two UK trials, COV001 and COV002, one of which was a single-blind randomized controlled phase 2/3 trial testing AZD1222 (ChAdOx1 nCoV-19) in healthy adults. For TCRbeta chain sequencing, PBMC samples from trial participants were taken at day 0 and at day 28 after the second dose. The source of this sequence is an adult in good health. The specimen was peripheral blood, collected on day 0 of AZD1222 vaccination. The rearrangement joined TRBV3-1 (or the pseudogene TRBV3-2) to TRBJ1-5; 7 bases in between match TRBD1. Here the CDR3 is given as CASSPTGDNQPQHF. The sequence in DNA is TGTGCCAGTAGCCCTACAGGGGACAATCAGCCCCAGCATTTT.